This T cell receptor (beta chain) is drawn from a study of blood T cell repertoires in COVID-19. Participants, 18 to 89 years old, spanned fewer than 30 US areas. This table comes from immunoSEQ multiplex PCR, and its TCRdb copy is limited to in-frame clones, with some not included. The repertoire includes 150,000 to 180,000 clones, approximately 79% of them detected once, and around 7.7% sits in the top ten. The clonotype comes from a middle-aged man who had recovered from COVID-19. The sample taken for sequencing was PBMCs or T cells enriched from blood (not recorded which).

The CDR3 is CSVLGQIAGYQETQYF. CDR3 DNA: TGCAGCGTTTTGGGCCAGATAGCGGGTTATCAAGAGACCCAGTACTTC. The chain employs TRBV29-1 and TRBJ2-5; 7 bases line up with TRBD2. Losses at the gene ends were 5 bases for V and 2 bases for J; bases not matched to a gene: 14. CDR1 is SQVTM and CDR2 is ANQGSEA in the germline V gene. This CDR3 is 16 amino acids long.